This T cell receptor (beta chain) was obtained from a study of CD8+ T cells in alopecia areata. Regarding the study as a whole: Scalp repertoires also include resident alphabeta T cells from normal skin. Affected lesional scalp, above all in alopecia totalis/universalis, was more clonal than normal scalp. Although TCR sharing was seen in mice, sharing across patients was less clear, possibly for HLA-related reasons.

Note on this clone: Its specificity is not known.

TCR sequencing used cDNA made by reverse transcription of extracted RNA. Some clones are missing from TCRdb's copy, which holds only in-frame ones; the method was immunoSEQ multiplex PCR. The sample records 150,000 or so clones, about 51% being singletons. Unmatched junction bases numbered 3, after V lost 0 bases and J lost 5 bases. The germline V gene has CDR1 GTSNPN and CDR2 SVGIG (reference sequence). This CDR3 is 15 amino acids long. The chain carries TRBV30 and TRBJ2-3, with 12 positions matching TRBD2. The starting material was CD8+ T cells sorted from blood, obtained at week 0. This TCR was recovered from a human donor with alopecia areata. CDR3 nucleotide sequence: TGTGCCTGGAGTGTACTAGCGGGGGGAGGAGATACGCAGTATTTT. Encoded protein: CAWSVLAGGGDTQYF.